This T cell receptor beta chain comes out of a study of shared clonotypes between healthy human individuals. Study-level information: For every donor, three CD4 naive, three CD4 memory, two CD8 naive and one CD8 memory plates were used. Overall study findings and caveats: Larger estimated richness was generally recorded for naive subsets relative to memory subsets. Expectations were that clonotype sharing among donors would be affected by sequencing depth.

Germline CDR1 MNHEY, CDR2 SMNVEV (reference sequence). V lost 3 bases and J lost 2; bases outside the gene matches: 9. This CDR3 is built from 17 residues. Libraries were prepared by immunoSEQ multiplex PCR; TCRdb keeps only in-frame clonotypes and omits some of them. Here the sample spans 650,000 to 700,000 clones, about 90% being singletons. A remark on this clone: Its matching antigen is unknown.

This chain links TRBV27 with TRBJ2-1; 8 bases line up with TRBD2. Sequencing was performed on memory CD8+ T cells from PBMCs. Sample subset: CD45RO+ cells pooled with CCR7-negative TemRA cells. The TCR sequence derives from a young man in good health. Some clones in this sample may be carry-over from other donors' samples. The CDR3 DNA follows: TGTGCCAGCAGTTTTAGACCGGGACTAGTTACCTACAATGAGCAGTTCTTC. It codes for CASSFRPGLVTYNEQFF.